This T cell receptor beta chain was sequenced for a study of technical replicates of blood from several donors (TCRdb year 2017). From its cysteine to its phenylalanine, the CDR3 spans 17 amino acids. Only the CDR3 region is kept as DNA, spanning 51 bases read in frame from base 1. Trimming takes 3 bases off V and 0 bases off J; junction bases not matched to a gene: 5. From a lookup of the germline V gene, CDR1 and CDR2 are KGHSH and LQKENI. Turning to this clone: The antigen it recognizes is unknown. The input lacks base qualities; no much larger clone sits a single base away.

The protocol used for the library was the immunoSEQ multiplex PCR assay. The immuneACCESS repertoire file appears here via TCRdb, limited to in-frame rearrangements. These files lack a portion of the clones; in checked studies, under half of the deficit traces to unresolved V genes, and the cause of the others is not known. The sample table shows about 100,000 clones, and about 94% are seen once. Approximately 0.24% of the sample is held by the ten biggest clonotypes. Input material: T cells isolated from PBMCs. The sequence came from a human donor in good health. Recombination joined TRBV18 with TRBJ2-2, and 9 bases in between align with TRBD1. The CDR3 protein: CASSPYGTGSNTGELFF. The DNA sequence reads TGTGCCAGCTCACCGTATGGGACAGGGTCGAACACCGGGGAGCTGTTTTTT. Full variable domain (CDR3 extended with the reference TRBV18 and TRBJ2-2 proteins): NAGVMQNPRHLVRRRGQEARLRCSPMKGHSHVYWYRQLPEEGLKFMVYLQKENIIDESGMPKERFSAEFPKEGPSILRIQQVVRGDSAAYFCASSPYGTGSNTGELFFGEGSRLTVL.